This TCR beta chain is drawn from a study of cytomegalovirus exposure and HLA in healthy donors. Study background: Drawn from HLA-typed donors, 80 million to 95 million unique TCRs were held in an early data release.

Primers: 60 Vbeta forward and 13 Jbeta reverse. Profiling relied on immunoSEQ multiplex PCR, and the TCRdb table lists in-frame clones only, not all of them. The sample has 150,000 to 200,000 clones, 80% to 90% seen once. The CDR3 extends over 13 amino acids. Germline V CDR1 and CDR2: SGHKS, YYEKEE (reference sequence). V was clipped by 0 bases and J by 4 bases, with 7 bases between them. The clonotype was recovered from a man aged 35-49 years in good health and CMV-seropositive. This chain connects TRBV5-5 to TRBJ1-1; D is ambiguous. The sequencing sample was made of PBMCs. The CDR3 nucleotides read TGTGCCAGCAGCTTGGGGCCTCTCACTGAAGCTTTCTTT. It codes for CASSLGPLTEAFF.